What follows are 3 T cell receptor beta chains derived from one specimen sequenced in a study of T-cell memory formation after mild COVID-19. MiXCR, run by TCRdb on the 5' RACE reads, gives a single entry per CDR3 protein. Of 300,000 to 400,000 distinct CDR3 sequences in the sample, approximately 15% were seen once. Sequenced sample: PBMCs or a T cell subset sorted from them (not recorded which). Every receptor here comes from a man between 18 and 35 years old who had mild COVID-19 (a few samples of this study predate the infection). Cell type and time point are not known.

This clonotype was detected a few times. V usage is TRBV4-2 and J usage is TRBJ2-3, with D possibly TRBD2 on 5 matching bases. Trimming took 3 bases from V and 0 from J, leaving 10 bases between them. The CDR3 extends over 15 amino acids. The germline V gene has CDR1 LGHNA and CDR2 YNFKEQ. The CDR3 here is CASSHPTGSTDTQYF. The DNA of the CDR3 is TGTGCCAGCAGCCACCCCACGGGGAGCACAGATACGCAGTATTTT.

This clonotype was counted between two and nine times. The chain employs TRBV7-2 and TRBJ1-4; 8 positions match TRBD1. This CDR3 has 16 amino acids. The V gene's germline CDR1 is SGHTA and CDR2 FQGNSA. The junction had 12 bases not matched to a gene; V was cut back by 5 bases and J by 7 bases. This CDR3 reads CASSLPNRGYSEKLFF. The CDR3 nucleotides are TGTGCCAGCAGCCTACCCAACAGGGGGTATTCTGAAAAACTGTTTTTT.

The V and J genes are TRBV11-2 and TRBJ1-2; the D is unclear. The V end lost 5 bases, the J end lost 4 bases, and 17 bases lay between the germline ends. Germline CDR1 is SGHAT and CDR2 is FQNNGV. This CDR3 region has 15 residues. The CDR3 sequence is CASSPVGRRSYGYTF. In nucleotides, the CDR3 is TGTGCCAGCAGCCCCGTCGGGAGACGATCCTATGGCTACACCTTC.